Listed below are T cell receptor beta chains from one sample, sequenced in a study of shared clonotypes between healthy human individuals. Clones were read by immunoSEQ multiplex PCR, and TCRdb kept only the in-frame ones, dropping some. The sample includes millions of clones, about 92% of them seen just once. The sequenced sample consisted of naive CD4+ T cells from PBMCs. Source of these receptors: a man aged 18 to 30 in good health. Some clones in this sample may be carry-over from other donors' samples. The CDR3 runs from the conserved cysteine through the conserved F or W. The order of the fields is CDR3 protein, J gene, V gene, clone size. Clone size appears in some rows only: once, few, many, or a class for an expanded clone.

CASSLRGFKTWDGYTF | TRBJ1-2 | TRBV7-8 | -
CASRDQGYYGYTF | TRBJ1-2 | TRBV19 | few
CASSLGDRGPGYTF | TRBJ1-2 | TRBV28 | -
CASSQGQGVTEAFF | TRBJ1-1 | TRBV18 | -
CAWGRHTQYF | TRBJ2-3 | TRBV30 | once
CASSLAGGVGAEAFF | TRBJ1-1 | TRBV7-9 | -
CASSFRLAGQETQYF | TRBJ2-5 | TRBV5-6 | -
CASSELPGQGNEKLFF | TRBJ1-4 | TRBV5-1 | -
CASSWGTSAYEQYF | TRBJ2-7 | TRBV6-1 | -
CASSELGAKTQYF | TRBJ2-5 | TRBV25-1 | -
CASSYYQGDTGELFF | TRBJ2-2 | TRBV6-5 | once
CASSLVVAGGRQQYF | TRBJ2-7 | TRBV5-5 | -
CASSSPGGGEAFF | TRBJ1-1 | TRBV5-4 | -
CASSLRGLISYEQYF | TRBJ2-7 | TRBV13 | -
CASTHGVEQFF | TRBJ2-1 | TRBV6-6 | -
CASRTGYEQYF | TRBJ2-7 | TRBV5-1 | -
CASTVARGAGNTEAFF | TRBJ1-1 | TRBV5-4 | -
CATSRARDRAPYGYTF | TRBJ1-2 | TRBV15 | -
CASSFKDTGELFF | TRBJ2-2 | TRBV7-2 | -
CASSLTTSAYNEQFF | TRBJ2-1 | TRBV5-1 | -
CASSIRTSGYEQYF | TRBJ2-7 | TRBV19 | -
CASSPSPPGTGDGYTF | TRBJ1-2 | TRBV18 | -
CAIRPIGFNTDTQYF | TRBJ2-3 | TRBV10-3 | -